Below are 18 T cell receptor beta chains sequenced from a single sample in a study of cytomegalovirus exposure and HLA in healthy donors. With 60 Vbeta and 13 Jbeta primers, the PCR was carried out. The repertoire was sequenced with immunoSEQ multiplex PCR; TCRdb's copy has only in-frame clones and lacks some. The data contain 60,000 to 95,000 clones, around 84% of them singletons. The sample comprised PBMCs. The origin of the receptors is a woman aged 40-49 years in good health and CMV-seropositive.

The V gene is TRBV6-1, the J gene TRBJ1-1, with TRBD1 matching over 7 bases. Germline CDR1 MNHNS, CDR2 SASEGT. The length of the CDR3 is 13 residues. Trimming took 8 bases from V and 3 from J; bases not matched to a gene: 6. The CDR3 loop reads CASDPGGDTEAFF. The CDR3 DNA is TGTGCCAGCGACCCAGGGGGAGACACTGAAGCTTTCTTT.

This clone turned up a few times. The chain has TRBV5-1 and TRBJ2-2; 7 bases are shared with TRBD1. CDR3 size: 13 residues. J lost 6 bases, V lost 3 bases, and 2 bases had no gene match. Per the germline V gene, CDR1 is SGHRS and CDR2 is YFSETQ. The CDR3 reads CASSWTGSGELFF. In DNA form, the CDR3 reads TGCGCCAGCAGCTGGACAGGATCCGGGGAGCTGTTTTTT.

The chain couples TRBV4-1 to TRBJ2-5; D might be TRBD1 (6 bases). The better agreement between TRBJ2-7 and the DNA end casts doubt on the J call. CDR3 size: 15 residues. CDR1 is MGHRA, CDR2 YSYEKL, per germline. CDR3: CASSHETGGWYEQYF. The CDR3 DNA follows: TGCGCCAGCAGCCATGAGACAGGTGGCTGGTACGAGCAGTACTTC.

On this clone itself: Other nucleotide sequences in the sample specify the same CDR3. The chain recombines TRBV29-1 with TRBJ1-5, with 7 bases aligning to TRBD1. The CDR3 is 13 amino acids. Germline V gene lookup returns CDR1 SQVTM and CDR2 ANQGSEA. The V gene end was trimmed by 4 bases and the J gene end by 4 bases; junction bases not matched to a gene: 4. The CDR3 sequence: CSVGQGGNQPQHF. In nucleotides, the CDR3 is TGCAGCGTTGGACAGGGTGGAAATCAGCCCCAGCATTTT.

The V gene is TRBV28, the J gene TRBJ2-7; perhaps TRBD1 as D (5 bases). Between the trimmed V and J ends, which lost 5 bases and 4 bases, there was a span of 18 bases. Germline assignment: CDR1 MDHEN and CDR2 SYDVKM. The CDR3 spans 15 residues. CDR3 in DNA: TGTGCCAGCAGTCCGCCCCAGGGTAATCAATACGAGCAGTACTTC. Protein: CASSPPQGNQYEQYF. Combining the CDR3 with reference TRBV28 and TRBJ2-7 gives the whole variable domain DVKVTQSSRYLVKRTGEKVFLECVQDMDHENMFWYRQDPGLGLRLIYFSYDVKMKEKGDIPEGYSVSREKKERFSLILESASTNQTSMYLCASSPPQGNQYEQYFGPGTRLTVT.

J is TRBJ1-1 and V is TRBV5-1, with D maybe TRBD1 (6 bases). V dropped 0 bases and J dropped 6 bases, with 15 bases sitting between them. The germline gives CDR1 SGHRS, CDR2 YFSETQ. There are 15 residues in the CDR3. CDR3 amino acids: CASSLETGRSAEAFF. CDR3 nucleotides: TGCGCCAGCAGCTTGGAGACAGGAAGGTCAGCTGAAGCTTTCTTT.

This clone was recorded a few times. J is TRBJ2-3 and V is TRBV7-9, with D hard to call. Per germline, CDR1 SEHNR and CDR2 FQNEAQ (reference sequence). Trimming shortened V by 1 base and J by 2 bases, and 4 bases separated the two germline ends. The CDR3 covers 13 residues. CDR3 residues: CASSLDNTDTQYF. The CDR3 nucleotides are TGTGCCAGCAGCTTAGACAACACAGATACGCAGTATTTT.

Here the CDR3 reads CASSLRQGWNEQFF. CDR3 nucleotides: TGTGCCAGCAGCCTCCGACAGGGTTGGAATGAGCAGTTCTTC. The rearrangement uses TRBV14 and TRBJ2-1, with TRBD1 matching 7 bases. The ends lost 4 bases at V and 7 bases at J; junction bases unmatched: 7. The CDR3 is 14 residues long. Germline V lookup: CDR1 SGHDN, CDR2 FVKESK.

A single count supports this clone. The rearrangement uses TRBV10-3 and TRBJ1-2; 9 nucleotides agree with TRBD1. The CDR3 is 15 amino acids. The J segment lost 7 bases and the V segment lost 1 base, leaving 7 bases of the junction unmatched. Germline V gene lookup returns CDR1 ENHRY and CDR2 SYGVKD. CDR3 sequence (DNA): TGTGCCATCAGTGAGTTCCGGACAGGGGAAGTTGGCTACACCTTC. It encodes CAISEFRTGEVGYTF.

The V gene is TRBV28, the J gene TRBJ1-4, with 9 bases identical to TRBD1. The CDR3 sequence is 15 residues long. Germline-derived CDR1 and CDR2 are MDHEN and SYDVKM. V trimming: 6 bases; J trimming: 5 bases; junction bases outside the gene matches: 7. The chain's CDR3 is CASRGQGPLNEKLFF. CDR3 bases: TGTGCCAGCAGGGGACAGGGACCCCTAAATGAAAAACTGTTTTTT.

CDR3 nucleotide sequence: TGTGCCAGCGGGCAGGGTATAAGGAACACTGAAGCTTTCTTT. Translating it yields CASGQGIRNTEAFF. The gene calls are TRBV27 and TRBJ1-1; D is perhaps TRBD1 (5 bases). Trimming left V 8 bases short and J 1 base short, with 14 bases between. Germline lookup yields CDR1 MNHEY and CDR2 SMNVEV (reference sequence). The CDR3 length is 14 residues.

The V call is TRBV30, the J call TRBJ2-6, with D perhaps TRBD2 (5 bases). The V and J ends lost 2 bases and 0 bases respectively, with 8 bases between them. The CDR3 has 15 residues. Germline V gene data show CDR1 as GTSNPN and CDR2 as SVGIG (reference sequence). The CDR3 loop is CAWSIGGSGANVLTF. The CDR3 DNA sequence: TGTGCCTGGAGTATAGGAGGCTCTGGGGCCAACGTCCTGACTTTC.

The chain employs TRBV5-3 and TRBJ2-7, with TRBD1 matching 8 bases. TRBV5-3 is labeled an ORF, and its function is uncertain. This CDR3 is built from 15 residues. After removal of 8 bases from V and 3 bases from J, the junction contained 13 bases not matched to a gene. The CDR3 loop reads CASSAGTGDYYEQYF. The CDR3, as DNA: TGTGCCAGCAGCGCCGGGACAGGTGATTACTACGAGCAGTACTTC.

J is TRBJ1-5 and V is TRBV7-8; a possible D gene is TRBD1 (6 bases). V was pared by 3 bases and J by 1 base, with 7 bases between. CDR3 length: 14 amino acids. Germline V gene sequence: CDR1 SGHVS, CDR2 FQNEAQ. The CDR3 DNA is TGTGCCAGCAGCTTCGGACAGAGCAATCAGCCCCAGCATTTT. This gives the protein CASSFGQSNQPQHF. Looking up the rest from reference TRBV7-8 and TRBJ1-5 gives the full variable domain: GAGVSQSPRYKVAKRGQDVALRCDPISGHVSLFWYQQALGQGPEFLTYFQNEAQLDKSGLPSDRFFAERPEGSVSTLKIQRTQQEDSAVYLCASSFGQSNQPQHFGDGTRLSIL.

The chain combines TRBV27 with TRBJ1-5; a weak D match, TRBD1 (5 bases). Trimming pared 5 bases from V and 0 bases from J, leaving 23 bases between. Germline V gene sequence: CDR1 MNHEY, CDR2 SMNVEV (reference sequence). This CDR3 comprises 19 residues. The chain's CDR3 is CASSPWGGSRVDSNQPQHF. CDR3 DNA sequence: TGTGCCAGCAGTCCCTGGGGGGGATCGCGAGTGGATAGCAATCAGCCCCAGCATTTT.

V gene TRBV6-1 combines with J gene TRBJ1-5; 7 bases line up with TRBD1. Germline V gives CDR1 MNHNS, CDR2 SASEGT. CDR3 length: 15 residues. V dropped 6 bases and J dropped 0; count of bases not matched to a gene: 5. CDR3 sequence reads: CASRGQTYSNQPQHF. For the CDR3, the DNA is TGTGCCAGCAGGGGACAGACCTATAGCAATCAGCCCCAGCATTTT.

As DNA, the CDR3 is TGTGCCAGCAGAGATTGGGCGAACACTGAAGCTTTCTTT. Its protein is CASRDWANTEAFF. The chain is built from TRBV2 and TRBJ1-1; D is unclear. The germline V gene encodes CDR1 SNHLY and CDR2 FYNNEI. There are 13 residues in the CDR3. V shed 6 bases and J shed 1 base, with 9 bases lying between them.

This chain uses TRBV5-8 with TRBJ1-1; D possibly corresponds to TRBD1 (5 bases). The CDR3 is 15 residues long. V lost 4 bases, J lost 5 bases, and 18 bases lay in between. In germline, CDR1 is SGHTS, CDR2 YDEGEE. The CDR3 coding sequence is TGTGCCAGCAGCCGAGGTGTAGGGGAGGGGACTGAAGCTTTCTTT. Translating gives CASSRGVGEGTEAFF.